Included here is one TCR beta chain sequence, with context. CDR3 size: 14 residues. The V end was cut by 1 base, the J end by 2 bases, with 8 bases between. Germline lookup yields CDR1 LNHNV and CDR2 YYDKDF (reference sequence). Participant-reported clinical history was the basis for cohort assignment. The source of the sample is a study of blood T cell repertoires in COVID-19. Study as a whole: The samples span acute and convalescent COVID-19 from the United States, Italy and Spain. The cDNA or gDNA used as material had been derived from T cells, B-cell-depleted T cells, or PBMCs.

Assay used: immunoSEQ multiplex PCR; TCRdb lists only in-frame clones, some missing. The table records about 350,000 clones, roughly 87% of them present only once. The origin of this receptor is a woman in her thirties who had recovered from COVID-19. The chain is built from TRBV15 and TRBJ1-2; perhaps TRBD1 as D (5 bases). The sample comprised PBMCs or T cells enriched from blood (not recorded which). The CDR3 DNA is TGTGCCACCAGCAGAGTCGGGGGGAACTATGGCTACACCTTC. Encoded protein: CATSRVGGNYGYTF.